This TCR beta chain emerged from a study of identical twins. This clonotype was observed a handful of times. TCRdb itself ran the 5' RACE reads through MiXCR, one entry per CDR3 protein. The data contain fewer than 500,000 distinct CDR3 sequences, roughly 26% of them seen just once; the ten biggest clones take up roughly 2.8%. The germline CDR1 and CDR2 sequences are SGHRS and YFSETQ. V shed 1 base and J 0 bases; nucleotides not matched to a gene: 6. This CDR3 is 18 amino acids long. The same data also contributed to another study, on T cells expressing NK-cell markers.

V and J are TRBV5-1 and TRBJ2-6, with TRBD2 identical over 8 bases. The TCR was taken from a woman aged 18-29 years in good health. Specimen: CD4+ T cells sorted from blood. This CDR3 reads CASSLTSGFSSGANVLTF. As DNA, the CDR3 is TGCGCCAGCAGCTTGACTAGCGGATTTTCCTCTGGGGCCAACGTCCTGACTTTC.